The following is a TCR beta chain sequence with its context. The antigen is unknown. These data are taken from a study of cytomegalovirus exposure and HLA in healthy donors. Overall study context: HLA-typed donors were the source of approximately 88 million unique TCRs, which an early data release held. Study-wide points: It emerged from a later analysis that several of the most significant clusters appeared to be linked to common viral pathogens.

Primers: 60 Vbeta forward and 13 Jbeta reverse. Generated by immunoSEQ multiplex PCR, the TCRdb table keeps only in-frame clones and is missing some. Among roughly 90,000 clones listed, over 75% were seen once. The CDR3 consists of 12 residues. Germline CDR1 GTSNPN, CDR2 SVGIG (reference sequence). V lost 3 bases and J 7 bases, leaving 12 bases between the germline ends. This TCR derives from a man aged 30 to 39 in good health and CMV-seronegative. The sample comprised PBMCs. The V and J genes are TRBV30 and TRBJ1-2; TRBD1 is a possible D gene (6 bases). Here the CDR3 reads CAWRQGPLGYTF. The DNA of the CDR3 is TGTGCCTGGAGGCAGGGGCCGCTTGGCTACACCTTC.